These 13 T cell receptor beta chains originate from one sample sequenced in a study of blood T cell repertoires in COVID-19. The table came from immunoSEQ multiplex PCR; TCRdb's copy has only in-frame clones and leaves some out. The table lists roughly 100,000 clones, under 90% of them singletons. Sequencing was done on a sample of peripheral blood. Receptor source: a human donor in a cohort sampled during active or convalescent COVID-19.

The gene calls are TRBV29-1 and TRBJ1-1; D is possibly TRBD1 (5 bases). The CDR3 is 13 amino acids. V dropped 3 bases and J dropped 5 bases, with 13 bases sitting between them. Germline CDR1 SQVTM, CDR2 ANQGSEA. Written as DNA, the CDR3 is TGCAGCGTTGATGGGGCTGGTCGGACTGAAGCTTTCTTT. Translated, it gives CSVDGAGRTEAFF.

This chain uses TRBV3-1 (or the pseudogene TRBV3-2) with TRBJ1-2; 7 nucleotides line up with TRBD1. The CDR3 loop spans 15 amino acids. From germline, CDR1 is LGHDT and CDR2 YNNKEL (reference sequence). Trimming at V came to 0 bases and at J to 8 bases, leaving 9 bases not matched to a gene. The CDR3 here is CASSQEHRGGWGYTF. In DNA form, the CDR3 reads TGTGCCAGCAGCCAAGAGCACCGAGGGGGCTGGGGCTACACCTTC.

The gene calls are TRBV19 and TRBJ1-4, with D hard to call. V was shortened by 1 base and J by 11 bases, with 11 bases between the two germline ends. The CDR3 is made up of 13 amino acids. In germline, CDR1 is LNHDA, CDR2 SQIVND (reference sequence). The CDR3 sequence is CASSIAEGIKLFF. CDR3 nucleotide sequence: TGTGCCAGTAGTATAGCCGAGGGTATTAAACTGTTTTTT.

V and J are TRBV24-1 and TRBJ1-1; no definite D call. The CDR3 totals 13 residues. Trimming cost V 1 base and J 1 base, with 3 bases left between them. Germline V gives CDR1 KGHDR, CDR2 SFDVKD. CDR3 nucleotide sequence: TGTGCCACCAGTGATTTCGGGAACACTGAAGCTTTCTTT. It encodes CATSDFGNTEAFF.

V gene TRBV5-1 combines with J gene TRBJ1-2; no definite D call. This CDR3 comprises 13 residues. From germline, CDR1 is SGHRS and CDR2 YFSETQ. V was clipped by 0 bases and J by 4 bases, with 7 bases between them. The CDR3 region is CASSLADTYGYTF. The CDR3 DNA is TGCGCCAGCAGCTTGGCCGACACCTATGGCTACACCTTC.

The DNA for the CDR3 is TGTGCCAGTTCGTCCTCTAAGGGAAACACCATATATTTT. Its protein product is CASSSSKGNTIYF. The genes are TRBV19 and TRBJ1-3; the D is unclear. This CDR3 has 13 amino acids. Trimming removed 8 bases from V and 4 bases from J, with 12 bases in between. Germline V gene lookup returns CDR1 LNHDA and CDR2 SQIVND (reference sequence).

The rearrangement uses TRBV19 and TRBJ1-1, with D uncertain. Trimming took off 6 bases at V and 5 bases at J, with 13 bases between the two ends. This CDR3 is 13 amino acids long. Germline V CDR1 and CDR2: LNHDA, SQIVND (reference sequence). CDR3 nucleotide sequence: TGTGCCAGTAGCCGGCGGGTTGGGACTGAAGCTTTCTTT. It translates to CASSRRVGTEAFF. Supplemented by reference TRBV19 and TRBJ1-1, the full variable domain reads DGGITQSPKYLFRKEGQNVTLSCEQNLNHDAMYWYRQDPGQGLRLIYYSQIVNDFQKGDIAEGYSVSREKKESFPLTVTSAQKNPTAFYLCASSRRVGTEAFFGQGTRLTVV.

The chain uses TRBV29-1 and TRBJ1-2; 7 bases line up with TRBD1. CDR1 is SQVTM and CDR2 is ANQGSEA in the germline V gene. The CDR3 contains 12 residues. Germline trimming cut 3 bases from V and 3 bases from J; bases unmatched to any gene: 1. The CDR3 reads CSVDQGDYGYTF. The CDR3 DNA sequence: TGCAGCGTTGACCAGGGGGACTATGGCTACACCTTC. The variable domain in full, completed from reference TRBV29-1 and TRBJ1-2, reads SAVISQKPSRDICQRGTSLTIQCQVDSQVTMMFWYRQQPGQSLTLIATANQGSEATYESGFVIDKFPISRPNLTFSTLTVSNMSPEDSSIYLCSVDQGDYGYTFGSGTRLTVV.

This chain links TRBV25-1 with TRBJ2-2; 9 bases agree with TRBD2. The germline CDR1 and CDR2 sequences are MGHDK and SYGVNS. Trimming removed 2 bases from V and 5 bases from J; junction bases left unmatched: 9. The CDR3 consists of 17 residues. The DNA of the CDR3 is TGTGCCAGCAGTGAAATAGGGAGCGGGGGGAATACCGGGGAGCTGTTTTTT. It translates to CASSEIGSGGNTGELFF.

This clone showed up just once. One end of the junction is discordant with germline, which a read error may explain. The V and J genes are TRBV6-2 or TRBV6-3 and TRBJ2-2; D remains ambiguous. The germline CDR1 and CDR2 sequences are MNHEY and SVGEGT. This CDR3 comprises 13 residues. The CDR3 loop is CACSYLESGELFF. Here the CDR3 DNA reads TGTGCCTGCAGTTACCTGGAGTCCGGGGAGCTGTTTTTT.

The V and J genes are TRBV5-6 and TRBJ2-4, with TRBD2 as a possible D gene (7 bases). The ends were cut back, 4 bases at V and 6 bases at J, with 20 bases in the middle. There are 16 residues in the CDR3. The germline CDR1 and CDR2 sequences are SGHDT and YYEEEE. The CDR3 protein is CASSPMGGGGPNIQYF. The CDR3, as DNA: TGTGCCAGCAGCCCGATGGGAGGGGGAGGTCCAAACATTCAGTACTTC.

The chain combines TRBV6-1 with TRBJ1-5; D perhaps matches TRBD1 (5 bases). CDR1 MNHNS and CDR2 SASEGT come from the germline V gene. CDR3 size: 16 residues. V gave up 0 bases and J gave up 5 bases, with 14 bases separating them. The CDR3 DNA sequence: TGTGCCAGCAGTGAAGCCCCGCCGGGGGGGTATCAGCCCCAGCATTTT. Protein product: CASSEAPPGGYQPQHF.

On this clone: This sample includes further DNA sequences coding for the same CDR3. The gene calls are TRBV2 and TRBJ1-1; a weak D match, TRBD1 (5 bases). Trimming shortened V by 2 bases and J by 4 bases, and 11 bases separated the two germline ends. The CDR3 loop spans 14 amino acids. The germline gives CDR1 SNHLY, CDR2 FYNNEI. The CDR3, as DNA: TGTGCCAGCAGTGAAATTCTCGGGGGCACTGAAGCTTTCTTT. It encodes CASSEILGGTEAFF.